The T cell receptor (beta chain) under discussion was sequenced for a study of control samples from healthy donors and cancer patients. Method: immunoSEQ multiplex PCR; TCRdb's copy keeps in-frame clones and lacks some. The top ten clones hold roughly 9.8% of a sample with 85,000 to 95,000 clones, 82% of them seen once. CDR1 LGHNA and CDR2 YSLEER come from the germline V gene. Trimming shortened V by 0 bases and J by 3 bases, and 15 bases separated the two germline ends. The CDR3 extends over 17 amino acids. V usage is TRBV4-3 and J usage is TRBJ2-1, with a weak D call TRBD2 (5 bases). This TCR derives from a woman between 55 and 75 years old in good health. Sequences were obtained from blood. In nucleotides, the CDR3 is TGCGCCAGCAGCCAAGATCATTTAGGACTCGGCTACAATGAGCAGTTCTTC. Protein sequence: CASSQDHLGLGYNEQFF.